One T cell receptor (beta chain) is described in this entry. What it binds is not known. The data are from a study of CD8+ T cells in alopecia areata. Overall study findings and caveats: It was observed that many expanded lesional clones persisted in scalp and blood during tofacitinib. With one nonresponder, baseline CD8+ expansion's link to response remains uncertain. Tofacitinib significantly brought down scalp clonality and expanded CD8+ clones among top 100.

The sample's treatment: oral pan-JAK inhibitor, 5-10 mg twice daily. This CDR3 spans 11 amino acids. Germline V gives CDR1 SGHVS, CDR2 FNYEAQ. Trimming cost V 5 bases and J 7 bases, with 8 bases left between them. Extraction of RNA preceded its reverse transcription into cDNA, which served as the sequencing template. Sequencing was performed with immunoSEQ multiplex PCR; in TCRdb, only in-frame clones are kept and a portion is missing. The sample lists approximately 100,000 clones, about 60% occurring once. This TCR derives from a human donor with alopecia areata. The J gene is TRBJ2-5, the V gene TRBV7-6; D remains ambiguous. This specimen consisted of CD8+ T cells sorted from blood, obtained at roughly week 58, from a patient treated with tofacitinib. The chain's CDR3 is CASSPEPTQYF. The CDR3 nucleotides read TGTGCCAGCAGCCCAGAGCCGACCCAGTACTTC.